What follows describes a single T cell receptor (beta chain). The entry originates in a study of blood T cells in healthy people across ages. The ends were cut back, 5 bases at V and 11 bases at J, with 27 bases in the middle. The CDR3 length is 16 residues. Germline V gene sequence: CDR1 LGHNA, CDR2 YNFKEQ. A second roughly 6 to 11 cycle PCR used barcoded and J-beta primers. One entry per CDR3 protein, called by TCRdb with MiXCR from the 5' RACE reads. The table records 1.5 million to 2 million distinct CDR3 sequences, about two fifths of them present only once. The source of this sequence is a human donor in good health. The chain recombines TRBV4-2 with TRBJ1-2; D gene ambiguous. Sequencing was performed on blood. CDR3 residues: CASSLVLDAGSLRYTF. In DNA form, the CDR3 reads TGTGCCAGCAGCTTAGTGTTGGACGCTGGCTCATTGAGATACACCTTC.